These T cell receptor beta chains were read from a single sample in a study of metastatic and nonmetastatic thyroid tumors. With MiXCR, TCRdb called clones anew from the PCR reads. The table has about 23,000 clones, just over 14% seen once. Material: tumor tissue. The receptors were gathered from a female donor with papillary thyroid cancer or a benign thyroid nodule (not recorded which). Some clones in this sample may be carry-over from other donors' samples. The CDR3 runs from the conserved cysteine through the conserved F or W. Each record gives: CDR3 DNA, CDR3 protein, J gene, D gene, V gene, clone size. A D gene is named only where the DNA matches it firmly. Rows give clone size only sometimes, using once, few, many, or a class for an expanded clone.

TGTGCCAGTAGTCCGTTAACAGGCCCGCTGGGCGAGCAGTACTTC,CASSPLTGPLGEQYF,TRBJ2-7,.,TRBV19,many
TGTGCCAGCAGTGCGGCCCTTACAGGGGCTGGGTATGGCTACACCTTC,CASSAALTGAGYGYTF,TRBJ1-2,TRBD1,TRBV2,many
TGTGCCAGCAGCTCGGACACGTACGCAGATACGCAGTATTTT,CASSSDTYADTQYF,TRBJ2-3,.,TRBV5-5,many
TGTGCCAGCAGCGTAGGAGGGGGACGTACTAGCGGCTCCTACGAGCAGTACTTC,CASSVGGGRTSGSYEQYF,TRBJ2-7,TRBD2,TRBV9,once
TGTGCTAGTGGTTTGGTACCGGGGGCAGGATACGACACCTTC,CASGLVPGAGYDTF,TRBJ1-2,.,TRBV12-5,many
TGTGCCAGCAGCTTGGACAACTATCTCGGGAGGCTCGACGAGCAGTACTTC,CASSLDNYLGRLDEQYF,TRBJ2-7,TRBD2,TRBV5-4,many
TGCGCCAGTAGCCGGACTAGCGGGGAGGGTGAGACCCAGTACTTC,CASSRTSGEGETQYF,TRBJ2-5,TRBD2,TRBV5-1,.
TGCAGTGCTATAGGTCCCCGCAGTGAGCAGTTCTTC,CSAIGPRSEQFF,TRBJ2-1,.,TRBV20-1,many
TGTGCCAGCATGCAGGGAACCTACGAGCAGTACTTC,CASMQGTYEQYF,TRBJ2-7,.,TRBV6-2/TRBV6-3,.
TGCAGTGCTAGACAGGGTCGACTAGCGGCCTCCTACGAGCAGTACTTC,CSARQGRLAASYEQYF,TRBJ2-7,TRBD2,TRBV20-1,medium-sized